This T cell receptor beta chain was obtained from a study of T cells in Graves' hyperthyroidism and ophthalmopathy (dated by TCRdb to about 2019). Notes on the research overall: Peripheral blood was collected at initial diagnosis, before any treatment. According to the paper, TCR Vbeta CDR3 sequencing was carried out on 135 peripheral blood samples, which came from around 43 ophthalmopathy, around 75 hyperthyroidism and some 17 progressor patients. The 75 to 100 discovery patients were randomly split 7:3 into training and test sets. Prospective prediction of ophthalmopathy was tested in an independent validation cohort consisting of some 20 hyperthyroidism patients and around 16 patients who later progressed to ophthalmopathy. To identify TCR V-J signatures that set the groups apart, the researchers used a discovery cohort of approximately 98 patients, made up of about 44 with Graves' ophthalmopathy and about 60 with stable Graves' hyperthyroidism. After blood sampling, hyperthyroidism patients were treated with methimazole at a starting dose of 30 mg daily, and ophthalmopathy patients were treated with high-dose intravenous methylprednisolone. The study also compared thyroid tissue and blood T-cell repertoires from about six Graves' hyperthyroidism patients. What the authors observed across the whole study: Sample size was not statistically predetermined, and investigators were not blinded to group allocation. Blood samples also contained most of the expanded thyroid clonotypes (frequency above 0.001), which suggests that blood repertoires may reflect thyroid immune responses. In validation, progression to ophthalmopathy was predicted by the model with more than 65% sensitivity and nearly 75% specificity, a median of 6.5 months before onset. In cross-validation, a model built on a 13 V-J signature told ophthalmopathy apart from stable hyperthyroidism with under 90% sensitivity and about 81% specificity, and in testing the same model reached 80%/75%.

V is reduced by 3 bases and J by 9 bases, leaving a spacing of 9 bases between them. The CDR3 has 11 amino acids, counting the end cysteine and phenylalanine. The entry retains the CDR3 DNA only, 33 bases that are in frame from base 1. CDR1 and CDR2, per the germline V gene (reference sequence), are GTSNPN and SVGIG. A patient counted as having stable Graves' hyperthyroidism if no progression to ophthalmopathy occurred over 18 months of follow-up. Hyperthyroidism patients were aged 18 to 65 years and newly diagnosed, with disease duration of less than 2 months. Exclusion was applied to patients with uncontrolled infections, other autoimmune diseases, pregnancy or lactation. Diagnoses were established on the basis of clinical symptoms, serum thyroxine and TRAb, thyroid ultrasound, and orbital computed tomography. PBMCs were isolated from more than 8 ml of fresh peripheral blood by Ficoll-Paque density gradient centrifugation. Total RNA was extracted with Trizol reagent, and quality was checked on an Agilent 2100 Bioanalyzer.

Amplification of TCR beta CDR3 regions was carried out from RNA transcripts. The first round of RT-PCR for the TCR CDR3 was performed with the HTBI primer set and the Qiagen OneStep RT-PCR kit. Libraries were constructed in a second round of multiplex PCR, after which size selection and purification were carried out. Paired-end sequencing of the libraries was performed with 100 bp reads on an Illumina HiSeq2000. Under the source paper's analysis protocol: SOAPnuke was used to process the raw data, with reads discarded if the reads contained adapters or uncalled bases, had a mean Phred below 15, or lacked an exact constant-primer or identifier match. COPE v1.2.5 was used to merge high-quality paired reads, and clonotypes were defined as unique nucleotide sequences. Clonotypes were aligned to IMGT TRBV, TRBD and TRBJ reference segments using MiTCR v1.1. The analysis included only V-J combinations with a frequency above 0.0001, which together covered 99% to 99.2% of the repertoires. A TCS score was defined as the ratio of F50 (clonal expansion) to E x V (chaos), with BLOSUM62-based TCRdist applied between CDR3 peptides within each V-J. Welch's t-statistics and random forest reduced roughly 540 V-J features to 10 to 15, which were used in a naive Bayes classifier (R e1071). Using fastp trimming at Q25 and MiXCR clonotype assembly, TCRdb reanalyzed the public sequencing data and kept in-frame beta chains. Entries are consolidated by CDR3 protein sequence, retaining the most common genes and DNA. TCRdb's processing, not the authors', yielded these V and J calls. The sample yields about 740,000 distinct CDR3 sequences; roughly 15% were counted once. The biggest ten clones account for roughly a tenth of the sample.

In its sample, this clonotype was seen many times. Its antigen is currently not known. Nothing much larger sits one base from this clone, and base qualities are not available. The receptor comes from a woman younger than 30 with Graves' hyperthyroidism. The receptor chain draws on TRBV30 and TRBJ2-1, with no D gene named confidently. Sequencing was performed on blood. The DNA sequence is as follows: TGTGCCTGGAGCCAGAAGAGTGAGCAGTTCTTC. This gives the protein CAWSQKSEQFF. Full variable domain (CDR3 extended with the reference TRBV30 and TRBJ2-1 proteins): SQTIHQWPATLVQPVGSPLSLECTVEGTSNPNLYWYRQAAGRGLQLLFYSVGIGQISSEVPQNLSASRPQDRQFILSSKKLLLSDSGFYLCAWSQKSEQFFGPGTRLTVL.